This TCR beta chain was sequenced during a study of T cell changes during pregnancy in multiple sclerosis. Germline CDR1 and CDR2: SGHRS and YFSETQ. V lost 2 bases to trimming and J lost 4 bases, with 15 bases between them. The CDR3 extends over 15 amino acids. Generated by immunoSEQ multiplex PCR, the TCRdb table keeps only in-frame clones and is missing some. The repertoire holds 30,000 to 45,000 clones, with approximately 90% as singletons. This clonotype originated in a female donor with multiple sclerosis, enrolled in a pregnancy study. This chain connects TRBV5-1 to TRBJ2-5, with a tentative D call TRBD2 (6 bases). This material consisted of CD8+ T cells from peripheral blood mononuclear cells, taken before pregnancy. The CDR3 nucleotides read TGCGCCAGCAGCTTCTATACGGGGGTCCCAGAGACCCAGTACTTC. It is translated as CASSFYTGVPETQYF.